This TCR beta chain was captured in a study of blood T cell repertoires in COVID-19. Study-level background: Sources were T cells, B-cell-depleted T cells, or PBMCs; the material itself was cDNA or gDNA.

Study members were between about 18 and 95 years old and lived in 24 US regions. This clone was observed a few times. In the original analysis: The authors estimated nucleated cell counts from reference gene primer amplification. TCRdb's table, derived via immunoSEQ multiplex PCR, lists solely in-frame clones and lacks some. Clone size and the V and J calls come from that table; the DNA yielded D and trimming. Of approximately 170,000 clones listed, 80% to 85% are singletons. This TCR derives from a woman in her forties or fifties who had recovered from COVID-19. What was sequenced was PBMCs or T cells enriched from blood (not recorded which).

The CDR3 DNA reads as TGTGCCAGCAGTTGGGGGCAGAGGAACACTGAAGCTTTCTTT. Its translation: CASSWGQRNTEAFF. The gene calls are TRBV27 and TRBJ1-1; D perhaps matches TRBD1 (6 bases). There are 14 residues in the CDR3. Trimming pared 4 bases from V and 1 base from J, leaving 10 bases between. Germline CDR1 is MNHEY and CDR2 is SMNVEV (reference sequence).